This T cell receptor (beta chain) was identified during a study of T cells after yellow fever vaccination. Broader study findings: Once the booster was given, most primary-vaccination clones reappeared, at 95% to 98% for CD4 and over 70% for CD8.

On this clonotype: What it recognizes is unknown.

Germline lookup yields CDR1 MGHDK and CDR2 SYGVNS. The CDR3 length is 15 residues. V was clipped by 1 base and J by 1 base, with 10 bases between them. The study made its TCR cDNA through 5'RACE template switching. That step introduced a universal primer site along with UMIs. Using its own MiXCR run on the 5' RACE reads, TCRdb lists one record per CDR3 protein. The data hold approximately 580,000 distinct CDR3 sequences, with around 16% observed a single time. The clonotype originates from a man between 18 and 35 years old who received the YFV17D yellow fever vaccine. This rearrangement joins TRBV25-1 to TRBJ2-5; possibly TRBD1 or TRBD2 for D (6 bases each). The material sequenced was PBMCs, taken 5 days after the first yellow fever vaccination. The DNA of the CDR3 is TGTGCCAGCAGTGAATGGGGGGCGCCCCAAGAGACCCAGTACTTC. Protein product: CASSEWGAPQETQYF.